This is a list of T cell receptor beta chains from one sample in a study of blood T cells in healthy people across ages. MiXCR, applied by TCRdb to the 5' RACE reads, yields one record per CDR3 protein. Altogether around 800,000 distinct CDR3 sequences are present, approximately 55% being singletons, with the ten largest covering approximately 40%. Sequencing was performed on blood. The source of these receptors is a man older than 75 in good health. Each CDR3 is given with its conserved first and last residue. Each record gives: V gene, clone size, CDR3 length, J gene, D gene, CDR3 DNA, CDR3 protein. D genes are given only for firm matches. Expanded clones get a size class; other rows say once, few or many, or leave the size out.

V: TRBV11-2; size: few; length: 15; J: TRBJ2-3; D: .; DNA: TGTGCCACCCAAGGTGCCCGGTCGGAGCACAGATACGCGTATTTT; CDR3: CATQGARSEHRYAYF
V: TRBV15; size: .; length: 19; J: TRBJ2-2; D: .; DNA: TGTGCCACCAGCAGAGATCGAGGCGTAATGGCAGGGAACACCGGGGAGCTGTTTTTT; CDR3: CATSRDRGVMAGNTGELFF
V: TRBV20-1; size: few; length: 16; J: TRBJ1-2; D: .; DNA: TGCAGTGCTAGAGATCTGAGGCCGGGAGGGGGCTATGGCTACACCTTC; CDR3: CSARDLRPGGGYGYTF
V: TRBV20-1; size: once; length: 15; J: TRBJ2-7; D: TRBD2; DNA: TGCAGTGCTAGGGGGTGGTGGGAGGGCCTCTACGAGCAGTACTTC; CDR3: CSARGWWEGLYEQYF
V: TRBV5-1; size: .; length: 14; J: TRBJ2-7; D: .; DNA: TGCGCCAGCAGCCCGCGACAGCCTCCCTACGAGCAGTACTTC; CDR3: CASSPRQPPYEQYF
V: TRBV27; size: .; length: 15; J: TRBJ2-3; D: TRBD2; DNA: TGTGCCAGCAGTTTTCTAGCGGGAGGGCACAGATACGCGTATTTT; CDR3: CASSFLAGGHRYAYF
V: TRBV6-5; size: .; length: 15; J: TRBJ2-2; D: TRBD2; DNA: TGTGCCAGCAGTTACGTAGCGGGCCGCACCGGGGAGCTGTTTTTT; CDR3: CASSYVAGRTGELFF
V: TRBV7-9; size: .; length: 16; J: TRBJ2-1; D: .; DNA: TGTGCCAGCAGCTTAGAAAGGACAAGGGGGGACAATGAGCAGTTCTTC; CDR3: CASSLERTRGDNEQFF
V: TRBV18; size: .; length: 15; J: TRBJ1-4; D: TRBD1; DNA: TGTGCCAGCTCACCACGGGACAGGGGGGAAGAAAAACTGTTTTTT; CDR3: CASSPRDRGEEKLFF
V: TRBV20-1; size: .; length: 13; J: TRBJ1-1; D: .; DNA: TGCAGTGCTAGAGCGGTCGGGAACACTGAAGCTTTCTTT; CDR3: CSARAVGNTEAFF
V: TRBV12-3/TRBV12-4; size: .; length: 13; J: TRBJ1-2; D: .; DNA: TGTGCCAGCAGACAGACAGGATTGAGCGGCTACACCTTC; CDR3: CASRQTGLSGYTF
V: TRBV13; size: .; length: 20; J: TRBJ2-1; D: TRBD2; DNA: TGTGCCAGCAGCTTAGGCCCGGGACTAGCGGGAGAGAGCTCCTACAATGAGCAGTTCTTC; CDR3: CASSLGPGLAGESSYNEQFF
V: TRBV20-1; size: few; length: 15; J: TRBJ2-1; D: .; DNA: TGCAGTGCCCCGTCGAGGGGAAGCTCCTACAATGAGCAGTTCTTC; CDR3: CSAPSRGSSYNEQFF
V: TRBV2; size: .; length: 14; J: TRBJ2-1; D: .; DNA: TGTGCCAGCAGTGAACAGAACTCCTACAATGAGCAGTTCTTC; CDR3: CASSEQNSYNEQFF
V: TRBV24-1; size: .; length: 13; J: TRBJ2-1; D: TRBD2; DNA: TGTGCCACCAGACTAGCGGCAGGGAATGAGCAGTTCTTC; CDR3: CATRLAAGNEQFF
V: TRBV20-1; size: .; length: 13; J: TRBJ2-1; D: TRBD2; DNA: TGCAGTGTAGCGGGCGCCGGGCGCAATGAGCAGTTCTTC; CDR3: CSVAGAGRNEQFF
V: TRBV6-6; size: few; length: 13; J: TRBJ1-1; D: .; DNA: TGTGCCAGCAGATGGACGGAGAACACTGAAGCTTTCTTT; CDR3: CASRWTENTEAFF
V: TRBV29-1; size: many; length: 16; J: TRBJ2-5; D: TRBD1; DNA: TGCAGCGTTGAAGATCTGGTTGGGACAGGGTTAGAGACCCAGTACTTC; CDR3: CSVEDLVGTGLETQYF
V: TRBV20-1; size: .; length: 14; J: TRBJ2-1; D: .; DNA: TGCAGTGCCGAAGGGGCCAACTTGGGTAATGAGCAGTTCTTC; CDR3: CSAEGANLGNEQFF
V: TRBV12-3/TRBV12-4; size: .; length: 16; J: TRBJ2-2; D: TRBD2; DNA: TGTGCCAGCAGTTTGATTGGGACTAGCATATCCGGGGAGCTGTTTTTT; CDR3: CASSLIGTSISGELFF